The table lists the clone carrying this T cell receptor (beta chain) with many counts. This sample is part of a study of neurological immune-mediated disorders. TCRdb recomputed calls from the 5' RACE reads with MiXCR, one row per CDR3 protein. The sample yields about 50,000 distinct CDR3 sequences, 1.9% seen once. Germline loops: CDR1 MGHRA, CDR2 YSYEKL. The V gene lost 1 base and the J gene lost 5 bases, with 11 bases spanning the gap. The CDR3 extends over 14 amino acids. Sequencing was performed on PBMCs. This TCR was sampled from a woman aged 40 to 50 with multiple sclerosis. This chain uses TRBV4-1 with TRBJ2-5; D remains unclear. This CDR3 reads CASSQGSHGETQYF. In DNA, the CDR3 is TGCGCCAGCAGCCAAGGCTCACATGGCGAGACCCAGTACTTC.